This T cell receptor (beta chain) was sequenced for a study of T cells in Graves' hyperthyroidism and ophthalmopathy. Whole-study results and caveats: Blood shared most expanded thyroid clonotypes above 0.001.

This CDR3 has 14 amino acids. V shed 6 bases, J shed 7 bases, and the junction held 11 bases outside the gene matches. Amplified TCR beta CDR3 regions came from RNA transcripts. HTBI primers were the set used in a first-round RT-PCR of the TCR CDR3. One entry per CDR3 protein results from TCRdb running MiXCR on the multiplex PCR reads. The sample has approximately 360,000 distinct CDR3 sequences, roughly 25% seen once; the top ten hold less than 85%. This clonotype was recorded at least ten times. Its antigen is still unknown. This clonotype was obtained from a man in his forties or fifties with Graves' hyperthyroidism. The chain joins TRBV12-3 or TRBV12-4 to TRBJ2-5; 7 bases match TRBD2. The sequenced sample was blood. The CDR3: CASRFGLGRGTQYF. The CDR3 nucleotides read TGTGCCAGCAGGTTCGGACTAGGGCGGGGGACCCAGTACTTC.